This TCR beta chain was captured by sequencing in a study of blood T cell repertoires in COVID-19. The CDR3 is made up of 13 amino acids. V shed 0 bases and J 13 bases; nucleotides not matched to a gene: 5. The germline gives CDR1 MNHNS, CDR2 SASEGT. Sequencing used immunoSEQ multiplex PCR; TCRdb keeps in-frame clones, though not all of them. Here the sample spans about 180,000 clones, about four fifths being singletons. The chain is built from TRBV6-1 and TRBJ2-1; 8 nucleotides line up with TRBD2. Sequencing was performed on peripheral blood. This TCR was sampled from a human donor in a cohort sampled during active COVID-19. The CDR3 DNA reads as TGTGCCAGCAGTGAAGCGGGACTAGGGGGACAGTTCTTC. This gives the protein CASSEAGLGGQFF.